The 10 T cell receptor beta chains below were found in one sample sequenced in a study of T cells in Graves' hyperthyroidism and ophthalmopathy. The investigators amplified TCR beta CDR3 regions from RNA transcripts. The TCR CDR3 was amplified in a first-round RT-PCR using the HTBI primer set. MiXCR was run by TCRdb on the multiplex PCR reads, yielding one entry per CDR3 protein. The data contain a few hundred thousand distinct CDR3 sequences, approximately 16% of them singletons. The specimen sequenced was blood. The source of these receptors is a woman aged 40-49 years with Graves' ophthalmopathy.

This clonotype was recorded many times. This sequence joins TRBV29-1 and TRBJ1-6, with D unclear. Between the trimmed V and J ends, which lost 4 bases and 8 bases, there was a span of 15 bases. This CDR3 region has 14 residues. CDR1 and CDR2 (germline): SQVTM, ANQGSEA. The CDR3 sequence: CSVGADSWDSPLHF. The CDR3 DNA reads TGCAGCGTTGGCGCGGATAGCTGGGATTCACCCCTCCACTTT.

In regard to this clonotype: Just one base apart from a much larger clone, this may be a read error. V gene TRBV6-2 or TRBV6-3 combines with J gene TRBJ2-1; D gene uncertain. The CDR3 runs 12 residues. Per germline, CDR1 MNHEY and CDR2 SVGEGT. Trimming removed 5 bases from V and 9 bases from J, with 11 bases in between. The CDR3 sequence is CASSRAVGEQFF. The CDR3 nucleotides read TGTGCCAGCAGTCGGGCAGTCGGTGAGCAGTTCTTC.

In its sample, this clonotype was seen many times. The chain couples TRBV7-2 to TRBJ2-2; perhaps TRBD1 as D (6 bases). The CDR3 has 13 residues. Germline V gene lookup returns CDR1 SGHTA and CDR2 FQGNSA. Trimming removed 6 bases at V and 5 bases at J, with 10 bases between. CDR3 protein: CASRYQGTGELFF. The CDR3 bases are TGTGCCAGCAGATATCAGGGGACCGGGGAGCTGTTTTTT.

The table lists this clonotype with a count of one. The chain joins TRBV2 to TRBJ1-2; tentative D call: TRBD1 (6 bases). This CDR3 has 13 amino acids. Germline V lookup: CDR1 SNHLY, CDR2 FYNNEI. Between the trimmed V and J ends, which lost 7 bases and 8 bases, there was a span of 17 bases. The CDR3 DNA reads TGTGCCAGCAAGCCGCTAGGGGGTGGAGGCTACACCTTC. Translation: CASKPLGGGGYTF.

This clonotype was seen many times. The V and J genes are TRBV5-8 and TRBJ2-7, with D maybe TRBD1 (6 bases). CDR3 length equals 15 residues. The ends were cut back, 4 bases at V and 1 base at J, with 15 bases in the middle. From germline, CDR1 is SGHTS and CDR2 YDEGEE. The CDR3 reads CASSPQGDPSYEQYF. The CDR3 bases are TGTGCCAGCAGCCCACAGGGAGATCCTTCCTACGAGCAGTACTTC.

This clonotype was detected ten times or more. This chain links TRBV11-2 with TRBJ1-1; D not resolved. Germline CDR1 is SGHAT and CDR2 is FQNNGV. The CDR3 has 15 residues. V was trimmed by 3 bases and J by 0 bases, leaving 11 bases between them. CDR3 DNA sequence: TGTGCCAGCAGCTTCGCTACAGTCATGAACACTGAAGCTTTCTTT. It translates to CASSFATVMNTEAFF.

This rearrangement joins TRBV4-1 to TRBJ1-2; 7 nucleotides align to TRBD1. This CDR3 spans 15 amino acids. From germline, CDR1 is MGHRA and CDR2 YSYEKL. Trimming cost V 1 base and J 5 bases; bases outside gene matches: 7. CDR3 sequence reads: CASSQVDRSEYGYTF. CDR3 DNA sequence: TGCGCCAGCAGCCAAGTGGACAGGTCTGAGTATGGCTACACCTTC.

V is TRBV2 and J is TRBJ2-5; 9 bases are a match to TRBD1. CDR3 length: 14 amino acids. Germline V CDR1 and CDR2: SNHLY, FYNNEI. V dropped 6 bases and J dropped 5; count of bases not matched to a gene: 7. This CDR3 is CASSLHRGLETQYF. In nucleotides, the CDR3 is TGTGCCAGCAGCCTCCACAGGGGGCTGGAGACCCAGTACTTC.

This chain connects TRBV7-9 to TRBJ2-7, with D possibly matching TRBD1 (6 bases). The length of the CDR3 is 15 residues. The germline V and J ends were trimmed by 5 bases and 2 bases, with 16 bases remaining between them. Germline loops: CDR1 SEHNR, CDR2 FQNEAQ (reference sequence). CDR3 region: CASSARQDLTYEQYF. The CDR3 DNA reads TGTGCCAGCAGCGCACGACAGGACCTTACCTACGAGCAGTACTTC.

This clonotype was found many times. The rearrangement uses TRBV5-1 and TRBJ2-2, with D unresolved. CDR1 and CDR2 (germline): SGHRS, YFSETQ. This CDR3 has 16 residues. The V end was cut by 0 bases, the J end by 3 bases, with 12 bases between. The CDR3 coding sequence is TGCGCCAGCAGCTTGGTCGTAGGGCTCGACACCGGGGAGCTGTTTTTT. Translation gives CASSLVVGLDTGELFF.